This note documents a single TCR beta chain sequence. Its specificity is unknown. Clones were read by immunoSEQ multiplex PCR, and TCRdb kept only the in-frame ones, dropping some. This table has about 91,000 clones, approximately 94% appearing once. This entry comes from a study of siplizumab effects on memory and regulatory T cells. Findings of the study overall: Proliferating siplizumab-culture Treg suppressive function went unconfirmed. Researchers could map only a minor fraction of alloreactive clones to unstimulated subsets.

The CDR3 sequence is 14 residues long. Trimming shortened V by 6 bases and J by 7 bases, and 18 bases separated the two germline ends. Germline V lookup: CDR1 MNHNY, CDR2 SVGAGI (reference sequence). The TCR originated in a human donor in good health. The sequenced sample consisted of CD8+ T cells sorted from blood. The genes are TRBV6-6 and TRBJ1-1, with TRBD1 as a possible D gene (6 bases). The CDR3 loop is CASSGQLPGFEAFF. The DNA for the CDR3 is TGTGCCAGCAGCGGACAGTTGCCGGGGTTTGAAGCTTTCTTT.